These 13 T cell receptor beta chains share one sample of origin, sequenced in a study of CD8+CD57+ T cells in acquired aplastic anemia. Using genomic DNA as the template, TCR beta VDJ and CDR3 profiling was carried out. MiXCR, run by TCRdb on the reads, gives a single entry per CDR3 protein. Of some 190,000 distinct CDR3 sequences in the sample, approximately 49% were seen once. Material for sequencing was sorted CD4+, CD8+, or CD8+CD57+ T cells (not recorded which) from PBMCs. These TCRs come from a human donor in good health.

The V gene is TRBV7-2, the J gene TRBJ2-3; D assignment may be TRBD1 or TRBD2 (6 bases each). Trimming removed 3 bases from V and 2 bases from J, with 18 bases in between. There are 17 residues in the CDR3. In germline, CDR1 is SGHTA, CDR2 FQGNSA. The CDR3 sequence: CASSFSMGGTYTDTQYF. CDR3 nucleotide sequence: TGTGCCAGCAGCTTCTCGATGGGGGGCACGTACACAGATACGCAGTATTTT.

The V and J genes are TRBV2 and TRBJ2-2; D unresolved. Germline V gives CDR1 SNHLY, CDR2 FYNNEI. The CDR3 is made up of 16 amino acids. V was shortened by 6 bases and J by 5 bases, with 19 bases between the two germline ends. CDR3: CASRAPVGLWTGELFF. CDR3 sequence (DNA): TGTGCCAGCAGAGCCCCGGTAGGGCTATGGACCGGGGAGCTGTTTTTT.

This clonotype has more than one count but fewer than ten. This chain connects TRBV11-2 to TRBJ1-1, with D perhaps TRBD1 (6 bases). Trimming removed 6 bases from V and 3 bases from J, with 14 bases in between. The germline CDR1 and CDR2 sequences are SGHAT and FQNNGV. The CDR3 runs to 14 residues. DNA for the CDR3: TGTGCCAGCAGGAAACAGGGAGGGTACACTGAAGCTTTCTTT. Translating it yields CASRKQGGYTEAFF.

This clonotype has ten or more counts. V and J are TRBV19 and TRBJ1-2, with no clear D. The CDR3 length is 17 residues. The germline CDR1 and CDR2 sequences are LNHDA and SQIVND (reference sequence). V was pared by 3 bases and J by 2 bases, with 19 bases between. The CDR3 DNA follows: TGTGCCAGTAGTATCGGTGTAGCGGGTATCATGAACTATGGCTACACCTTC. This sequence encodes CASSIGVAGIMNYGYTF.

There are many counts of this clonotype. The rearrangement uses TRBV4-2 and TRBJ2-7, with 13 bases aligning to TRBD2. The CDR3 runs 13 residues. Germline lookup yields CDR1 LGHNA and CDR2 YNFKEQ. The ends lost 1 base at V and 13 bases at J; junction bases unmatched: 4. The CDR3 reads CASSQGTSGSIYF. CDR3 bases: TGTGCCAGCAGCCAAGGGACTAGCGGGAGTATCTACTTC.

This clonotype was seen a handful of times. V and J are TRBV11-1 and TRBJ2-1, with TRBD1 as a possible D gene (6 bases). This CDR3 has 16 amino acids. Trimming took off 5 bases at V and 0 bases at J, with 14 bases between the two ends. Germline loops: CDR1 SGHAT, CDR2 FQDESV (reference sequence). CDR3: CASSPTDRSSYNEQFF. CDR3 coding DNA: TGTGCCAGCAGCCCAACCGACAGGAGCTCCTACAATGAGCAGTTCTTC.

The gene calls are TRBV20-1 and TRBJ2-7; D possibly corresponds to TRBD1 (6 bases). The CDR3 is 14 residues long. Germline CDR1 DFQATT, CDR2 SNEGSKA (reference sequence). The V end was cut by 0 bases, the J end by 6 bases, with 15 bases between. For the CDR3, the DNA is TGCAGTGCTAGAGATGGGCTAGGGGGAGTCGAGCAGTACTTC. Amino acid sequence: CSARDGLGGVEQYF.

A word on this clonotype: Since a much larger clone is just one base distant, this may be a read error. The chain's CDR3 is CATSSGAYDEQLF. In DNA form, the CDR3 reads TGTGCCACTAGTAGCGGAGCGTACGATGAGCAGCTCTTC. This chain uses TRBV24-1 with TRBJ2-1, with D maybe TRBD2 (6 bases). The CDR3 runs 13 residues. Germline V gives CDR1 KGHDR, CDR2 SFDVKD.

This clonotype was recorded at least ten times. Here the CDR3 reads CASSIQITGELFF. Here the CDR3 DNA reads TGTGCCAGCAGCATACAAATCACCGGGGAGCTGTTTTTT. The chain combines TRBV5-4 with TRBJ2-2; D not certain. This CDR3 is built from 13 residues. Germline V gene sequence: CDR1 SGHNT, CDR2 YYREEE (reference sequence). V was pared by 4 bases and J by 4 bases, with 8 bases between.

CDR3 sequence (DNA): TGTGCACGGGGGAGAGGCACTGAAGCTTTCTTT. It specifies CARGRGTEAFF. J is TRBJ1-1 and V is TRBV24-1; tentative D call: TRBD1 (5 bases). Germline assignment: CDR1 KGHDR and CDR2 SFDVKD. CDR3 length equals 11 residues.

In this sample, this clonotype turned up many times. As DNA, the CDR3 is TGCAGTGCTACAAGGTACGACTACAATGAGCAGTTCTTC. Its protein product is CSATRYDYNEQFF. The chain recombines TRBV20-1 with TRBJ2-1, with D uncertain. Trimming pared 4 bases from V and 3 bases from J, leaving 10 bases between. Germline V lookup: CDR1 DFQATT, CDR2 SNEGSKA (reference sequence). The CDR3 totals 13 residues.

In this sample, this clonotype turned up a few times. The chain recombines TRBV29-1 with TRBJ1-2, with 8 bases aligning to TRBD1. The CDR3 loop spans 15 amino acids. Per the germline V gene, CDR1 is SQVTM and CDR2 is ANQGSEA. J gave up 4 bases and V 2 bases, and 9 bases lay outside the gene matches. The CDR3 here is CSVEWAGGFGYGYTF. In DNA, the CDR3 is TGCAGCGTTGAATGGGCAGGGGGCTTTGGCTATGGCTACACCTTC. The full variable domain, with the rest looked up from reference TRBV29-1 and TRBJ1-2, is SAVISQKPSRDICQRGTSLTIQCQVDSQVTMMFWYRQQPGQSLTLIATANQGSEATYESGFVIDKFPISRPNLTFSTLTVSNMSPEDSSIYLCSVEWAGGFGYGYTFGSGTRLTVV.

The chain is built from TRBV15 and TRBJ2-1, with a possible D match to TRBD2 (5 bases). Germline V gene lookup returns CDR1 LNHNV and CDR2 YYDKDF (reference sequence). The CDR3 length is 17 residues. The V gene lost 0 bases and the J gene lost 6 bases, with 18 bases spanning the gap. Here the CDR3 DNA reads TGTGCCACCAGCAGAGAATTTGCGGGCCTGGGCTGCAATGAGCAGTTCTTC. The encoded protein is CATSREFAGLGCNEQFF. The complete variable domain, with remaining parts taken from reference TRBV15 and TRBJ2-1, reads DAMVIQNPRYQVTQFGKPVTLSCSQTLNHNVMYWYQQKSSQAPKLLFHYYDKDFNNEADTPDNFQSRRPNTSFCFLDIRSPGLGDTAMYLCATSREFAGLGCNEQFFGPGTRLTVL.